The entry below gives a single TCR beta chain sequence along with its context. The antigen is not known. The junction shows a germline mismatch at one end, possibly a read error. The germline V gene encodes CDR1 MNHNS and CDR2 SASEGT. The length of the CDR3 is 15 residues. PCR used 60 Vbeta primers and 13 Jbeta primers. Assay used: immunoSEQ multiplex PCR; TCRdb lists only in-frame clones, some missing. The sample shows some 140,000 clones, roughly three quarters of them seen only once. These data are taken from a study of cytomegalovirus exposure and HLA in healthy donors. Whole-study results and caveats: Most TCRs appeared rarely, but some public TCRs recurred in many donors.

The sequencing sample was made of PBMCs. This TCR derives from a woman between 55 and 75 years old in good health and CMV-seronegative. The chain employs TRBV6-1 and TRBJ2-1; TRBD2 aligns across 7 bases. Here the CDR3 reads CASTRRRELTDERFF. The CDR3 DNA is TGTGCCAGCACCCGGCGGCGGGAGCTGACCGATGAGCGGTTCTTC.